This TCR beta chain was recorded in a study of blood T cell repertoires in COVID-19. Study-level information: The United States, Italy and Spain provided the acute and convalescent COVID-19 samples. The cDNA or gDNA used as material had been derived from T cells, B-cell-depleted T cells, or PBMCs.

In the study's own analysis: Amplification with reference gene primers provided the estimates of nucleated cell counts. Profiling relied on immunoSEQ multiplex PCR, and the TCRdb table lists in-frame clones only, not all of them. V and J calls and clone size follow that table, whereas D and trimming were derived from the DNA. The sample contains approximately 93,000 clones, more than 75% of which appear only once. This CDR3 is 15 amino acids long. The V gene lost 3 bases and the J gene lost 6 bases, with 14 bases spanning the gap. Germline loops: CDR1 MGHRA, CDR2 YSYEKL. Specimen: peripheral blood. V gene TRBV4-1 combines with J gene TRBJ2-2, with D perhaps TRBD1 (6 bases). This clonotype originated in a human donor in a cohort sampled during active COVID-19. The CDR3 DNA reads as TGCGCCAGCAGCCACCGGACAGACAACCCCGGGGAGCTGTTTTTT. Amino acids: CASSHRTDNPGELFF.